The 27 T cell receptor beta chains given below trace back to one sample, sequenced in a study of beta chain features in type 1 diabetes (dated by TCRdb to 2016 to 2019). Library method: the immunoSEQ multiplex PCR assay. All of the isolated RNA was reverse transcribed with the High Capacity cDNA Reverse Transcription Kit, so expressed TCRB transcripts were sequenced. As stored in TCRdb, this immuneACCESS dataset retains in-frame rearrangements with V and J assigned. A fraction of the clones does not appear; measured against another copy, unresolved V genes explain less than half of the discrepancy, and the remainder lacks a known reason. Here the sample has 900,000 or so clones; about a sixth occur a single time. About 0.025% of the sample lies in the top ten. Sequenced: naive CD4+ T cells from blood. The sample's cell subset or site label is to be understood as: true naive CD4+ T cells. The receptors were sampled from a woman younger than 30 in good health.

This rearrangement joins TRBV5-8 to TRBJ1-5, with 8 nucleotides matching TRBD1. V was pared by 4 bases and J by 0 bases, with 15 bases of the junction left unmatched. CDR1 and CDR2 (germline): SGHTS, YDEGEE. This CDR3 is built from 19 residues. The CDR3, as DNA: TGTGCCAGCAGCCAGCTCTTTGGACAGGGACTATATAGCAATCAGCCCCAGCATTTT. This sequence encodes CASSQLFGQGLYSNQPQHF.

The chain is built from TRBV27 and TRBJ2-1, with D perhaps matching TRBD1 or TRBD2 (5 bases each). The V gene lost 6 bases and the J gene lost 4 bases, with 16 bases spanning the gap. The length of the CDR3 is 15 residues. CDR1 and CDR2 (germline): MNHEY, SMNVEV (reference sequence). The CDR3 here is CASSPSRDVYNEQFF. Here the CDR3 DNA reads TGTGCCAGCAGCCCGTCCCGGGACGTTTACAATGAGCAGTTCTTC.

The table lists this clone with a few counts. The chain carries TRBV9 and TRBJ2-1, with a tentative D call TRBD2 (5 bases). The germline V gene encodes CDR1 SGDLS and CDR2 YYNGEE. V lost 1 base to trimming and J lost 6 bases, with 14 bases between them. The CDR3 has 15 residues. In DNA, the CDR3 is TGTGCCAGCAGCGTATCTCTAGGACTGGTCAATGAGCAGTTCTTC. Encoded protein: CASSVSLGLVNEQFF.

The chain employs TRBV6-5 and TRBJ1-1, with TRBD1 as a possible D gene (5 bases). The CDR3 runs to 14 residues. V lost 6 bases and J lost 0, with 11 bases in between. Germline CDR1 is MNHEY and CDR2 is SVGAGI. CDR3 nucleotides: TGTGCCAGCAGCGGACAAAACATGAACACTGAAGCTTTCTTT. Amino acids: CASSGQNMNTEAFF.

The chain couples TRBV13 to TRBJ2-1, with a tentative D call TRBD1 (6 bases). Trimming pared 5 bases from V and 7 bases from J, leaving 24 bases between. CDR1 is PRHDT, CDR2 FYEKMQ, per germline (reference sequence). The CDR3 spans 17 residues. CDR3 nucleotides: TGTGCCAGCAGCCCCCGCAGTTGGGGCCAAAGGGGGAATGAGCAGTTCTTC. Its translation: CASSPRSWGQRGNEQFF.

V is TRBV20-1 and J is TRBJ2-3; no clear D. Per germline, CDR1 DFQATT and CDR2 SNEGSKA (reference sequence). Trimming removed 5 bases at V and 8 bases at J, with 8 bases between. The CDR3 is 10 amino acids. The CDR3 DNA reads TGCAGTGCTTTTAGTGCTACGCAGTATTTT. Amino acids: CSAFSATQYF.

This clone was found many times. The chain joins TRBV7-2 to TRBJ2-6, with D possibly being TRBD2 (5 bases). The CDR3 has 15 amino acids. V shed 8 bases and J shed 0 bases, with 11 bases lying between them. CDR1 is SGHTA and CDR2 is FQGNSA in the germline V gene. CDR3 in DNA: TGTGCCAGCTCGGGGTACCGCTCTGGGGCCAACGTCCTGACTTTC. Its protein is CASSGYRSGANVLTF.

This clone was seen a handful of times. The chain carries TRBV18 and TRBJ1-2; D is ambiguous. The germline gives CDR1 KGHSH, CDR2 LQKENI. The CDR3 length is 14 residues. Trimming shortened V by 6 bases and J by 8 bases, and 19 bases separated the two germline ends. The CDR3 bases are TGTGCCAGCTCTCTAAGAGACGGGAGCAACGGCTACACCTTC. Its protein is CASSLRDGSNGYTF.

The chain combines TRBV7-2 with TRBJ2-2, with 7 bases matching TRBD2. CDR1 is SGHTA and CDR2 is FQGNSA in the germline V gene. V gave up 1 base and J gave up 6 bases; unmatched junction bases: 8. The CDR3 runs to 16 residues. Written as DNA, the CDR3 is TGTGCCAGCAGCTTAGTCCCGGGGAGGGCGGCCGGGGAGCTGTTTTTT. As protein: CASSLVPGRAAGELFF.

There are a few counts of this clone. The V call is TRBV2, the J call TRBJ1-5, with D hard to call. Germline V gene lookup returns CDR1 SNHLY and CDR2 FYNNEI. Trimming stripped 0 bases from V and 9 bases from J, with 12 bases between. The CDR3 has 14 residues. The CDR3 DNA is TGTGCCAGCAGTGAAGCGGCGGCTGGATGGCCCCAGCATTTT. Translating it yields CASSEAAAGWPQHF.

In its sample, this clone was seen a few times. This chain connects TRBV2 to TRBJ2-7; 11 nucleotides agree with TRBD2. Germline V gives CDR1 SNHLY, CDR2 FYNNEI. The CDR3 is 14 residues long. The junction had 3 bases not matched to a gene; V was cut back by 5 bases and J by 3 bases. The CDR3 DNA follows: TGTGCCAGCAGTACCGGGACTAGCGGCTACGAGCAGTACTTC. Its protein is CASSTGTSGYEQYF.

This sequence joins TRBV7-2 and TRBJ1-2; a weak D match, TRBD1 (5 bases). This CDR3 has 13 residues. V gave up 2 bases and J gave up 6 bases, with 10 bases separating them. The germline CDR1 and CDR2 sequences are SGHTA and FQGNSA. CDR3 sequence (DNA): TGTGCCAGCAGCTTAATGCAGGGACATGGCTACACCTTC. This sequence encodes CASSLMQGHGYTF.

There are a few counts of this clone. The CDR3: CSTVRDRPPYEQYF. In DNA, the CDR3 is TGCAGCACAGTCCGGGACAGGCCACCCTACGAGCAGTACTTC. This chain links TRBV29-1 with TRBJ2-5, with 8 bases matching TRBD1. The J call may be incorrect, as the DNA end agrees better with TRBJ2-7. The germline V gene has CDR1 SQVTM and CDR2 ANQGSEA. This CDR3 has 14 residues.

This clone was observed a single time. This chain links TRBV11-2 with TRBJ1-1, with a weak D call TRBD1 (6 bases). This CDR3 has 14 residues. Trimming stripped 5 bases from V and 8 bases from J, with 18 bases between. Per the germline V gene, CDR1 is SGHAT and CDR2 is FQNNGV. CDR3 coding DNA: TGTGCCAGCAGCCCCCTCGTACAGGGACAAGAAGCTTTCTTT. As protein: CASSPLVQGQEAFF.

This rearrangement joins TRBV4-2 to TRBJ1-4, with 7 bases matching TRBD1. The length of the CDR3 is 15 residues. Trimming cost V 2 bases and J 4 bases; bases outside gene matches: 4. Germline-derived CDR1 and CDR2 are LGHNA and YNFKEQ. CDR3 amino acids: CASSQNTGVNEKLFF. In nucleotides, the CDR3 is TGTGCCAGCAGCCAAAACACAGGGGTTAATGAAAAACTGTTTTTT.

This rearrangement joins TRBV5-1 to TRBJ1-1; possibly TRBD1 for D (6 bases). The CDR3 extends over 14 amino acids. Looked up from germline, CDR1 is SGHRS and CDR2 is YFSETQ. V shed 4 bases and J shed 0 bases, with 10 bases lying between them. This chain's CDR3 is CASSKGDLNTEAFF. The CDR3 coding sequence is TGCGCCAGCAGCAAGGGGGACTTGAACACTGAAGCTTTCTTT.

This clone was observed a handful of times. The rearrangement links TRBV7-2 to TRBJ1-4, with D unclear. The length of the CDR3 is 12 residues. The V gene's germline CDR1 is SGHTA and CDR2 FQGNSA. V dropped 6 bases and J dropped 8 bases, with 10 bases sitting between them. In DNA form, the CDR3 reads TGTGCCAGCAGTTTTAGCGGCGAAAAACTGTTTTTT. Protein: CASSFSGEKLFF.

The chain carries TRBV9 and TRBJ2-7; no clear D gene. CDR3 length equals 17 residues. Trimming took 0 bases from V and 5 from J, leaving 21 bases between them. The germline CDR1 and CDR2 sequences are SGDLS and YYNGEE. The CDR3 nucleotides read TGTGCCAGCAGCGTAGGGGCCGCCCCTGTTCCTAAAAACGAGCAGTACTTC. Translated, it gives CASSVGAAPVPKNEQYF.

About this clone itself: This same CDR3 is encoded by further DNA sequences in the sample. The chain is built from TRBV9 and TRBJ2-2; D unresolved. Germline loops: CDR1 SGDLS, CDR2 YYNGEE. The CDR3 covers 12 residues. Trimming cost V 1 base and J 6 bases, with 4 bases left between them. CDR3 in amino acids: CASSVPPGELFF. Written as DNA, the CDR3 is TGTGCCAGCAGCGTACCCCCCGGGGAGCTGTTTTTT.

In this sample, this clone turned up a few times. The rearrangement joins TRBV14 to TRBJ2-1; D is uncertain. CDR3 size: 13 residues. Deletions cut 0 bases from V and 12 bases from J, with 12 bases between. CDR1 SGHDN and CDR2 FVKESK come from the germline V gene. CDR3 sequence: CASSQDYFYGQFF. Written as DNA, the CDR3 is TGTGCCAGCAGCCAAGATTATTTTTATGGGCAGTTCTTC. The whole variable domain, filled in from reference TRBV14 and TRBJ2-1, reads EAGVTQFPSHSVIEKGQTVTLRCDPISGHDNLYWYRRVMGKEIKFLLHFVKESKQDESGMPNNRFLAERTGGTYSTLKVQPAELEDSGVYFCASSQDYFYGQFFGPGTRLTVL.

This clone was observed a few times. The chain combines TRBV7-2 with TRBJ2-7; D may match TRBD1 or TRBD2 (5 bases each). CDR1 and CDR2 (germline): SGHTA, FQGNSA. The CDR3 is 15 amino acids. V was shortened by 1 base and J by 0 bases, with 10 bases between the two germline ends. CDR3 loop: CASSLVGTSSYEQYF. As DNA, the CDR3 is TGTGCCAGCAGCTTAGTAGGGACGAGCTCCTACGAGCAGTACTTC.

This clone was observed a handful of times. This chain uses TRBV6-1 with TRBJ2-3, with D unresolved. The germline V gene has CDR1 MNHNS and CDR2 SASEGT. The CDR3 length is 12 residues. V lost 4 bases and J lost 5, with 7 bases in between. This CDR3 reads CASSALIDTQYF. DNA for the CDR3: TGTGCCAGCAGTGCACTCATAGATACGCAGTATTTT.

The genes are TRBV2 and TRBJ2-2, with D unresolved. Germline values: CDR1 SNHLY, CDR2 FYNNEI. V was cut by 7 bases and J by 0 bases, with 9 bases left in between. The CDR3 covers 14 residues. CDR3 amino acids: CASKAESNTGELFF. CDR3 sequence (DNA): TGTGCCAGCAAGGCAGAATCGAACACCGGGGAGCTGTTTTTT. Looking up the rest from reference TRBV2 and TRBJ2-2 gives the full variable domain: EPEVTQTPSHQVTQMGQEVILRCVPISNHLYFYWYRQILGQKVEFLVSFYNNEISEKSEIFDDQFSVERPDGSNFTLKIRSTKLEDSAMYFCASKAESNTGELFFGEGSRLTVL.

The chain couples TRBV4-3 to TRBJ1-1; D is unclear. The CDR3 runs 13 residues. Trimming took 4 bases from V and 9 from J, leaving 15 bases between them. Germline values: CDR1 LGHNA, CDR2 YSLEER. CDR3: CASSRSEQLKAFF. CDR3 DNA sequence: TGCGCCAGCAGCCGGTCCGAACAGCTTAAAGCTTTCTTT.

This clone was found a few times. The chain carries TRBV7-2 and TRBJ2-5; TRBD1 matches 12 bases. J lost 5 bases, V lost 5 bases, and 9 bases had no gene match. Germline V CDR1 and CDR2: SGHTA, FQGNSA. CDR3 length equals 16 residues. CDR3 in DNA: TGTGCCAGCAGCCTGAGGGACAGGGGGCGTGGGGAGACCCAGTACTTC. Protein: CASSLRDRGRGETQYF.

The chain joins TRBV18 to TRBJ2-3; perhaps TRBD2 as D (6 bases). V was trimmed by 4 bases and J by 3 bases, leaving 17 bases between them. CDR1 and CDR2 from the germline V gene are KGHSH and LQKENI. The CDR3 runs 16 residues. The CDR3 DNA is TGTGCCAGCTCACTCTTTACGGGAGTGAGGACAGATACGCAGTATTTT. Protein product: CASSLFTGVRTDTQYF. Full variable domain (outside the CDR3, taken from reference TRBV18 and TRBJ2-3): NAGVMQNPRHLVRRRGQEARLRCSPMKGHSHVYWYRQLPEEGLKFMVYLQKENIIDESGMPKERFSAEFPKEGPSILRIQQVVRGDSAAYFCASSLFTGVRTDTQYFGPGTRLTVL.

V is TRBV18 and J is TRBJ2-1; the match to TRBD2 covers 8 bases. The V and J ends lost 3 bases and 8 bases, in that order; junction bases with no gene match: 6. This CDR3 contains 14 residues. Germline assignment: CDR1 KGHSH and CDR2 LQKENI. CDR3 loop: CASSPISGSYEQFF. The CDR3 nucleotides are TGTGCCAGCTCACCCATCAGCGGGAGCTATGAGCAGTTCTTC. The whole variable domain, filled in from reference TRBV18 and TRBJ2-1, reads NAGVMQNPRHLVRRRGQEARLRCSPMKGHSHVYWYRQLPEEGLKFMVYLQKENIIDESGMPKERFSAEFPKEGPSILRIQQVVRGDSAAYFCASSPISGSYEQFFGPGTRLTVL.